These T cell receptor beta chains were read from a single sample in a study of breast tumors, draining lymph nodes, adjacent tissues. TCRdb reprocessed the multiplex PCR reads via MiXCR and lists one record per CDR3 protein. The sample lists about 140,000 distinct CDR3 sequences; over 25% were seen once. The sequencing sample was made of axillary lymph node tissue. These receptors were taken from a female donor with breast cancer. Some clones in this sample may be carry-over from other donors' samples. Both conserved end residues are trimmed from each CDR3. The order of the fields is V gene, clone size, J gene, CDR3 protein. Clone size is stated in some rows and not others, as once, few, many or a class when expanded.

TRBV19,many,TRBJ1-5,ASSMWETYQNQPQH
TRBV19,.,TRBJ1-5,ASRTGGWRNQPQH
TRBV11-3,many,TRBJ1-5,ASSSENQPQH
TRBV20-1,.,TRBJ1-5,SAELRDIDSNQPQH
TRBV4-1,many,TRBJ1-2,ASSQVGIRGYT
TRBV28,.,TRBJ1-1,ASSFPNKDEAF
TRBV7-9,.,TRBJ1-1,ASRPRSANTEAF
TRBV7-2,.,TRBJ2-2,AGSHDSAGSGELL
TRBV18,many,TRBJ2-7,ASSPVVGQVNQGEQY
TRBV30,many,TRBJ1-3,AWSITGLGNTIY
TRBV20-1,.,TRBJ2-2,SARGAGLNTGELF
TRBV20-1,many,TRBJ1-2,SARGTQGHYGYT
TRBV5-1,many,TRBJ2-2,ASSWTGGTGELF
TRBV20-1,many,TRBJ2-1,SAREGLFNEQF
TRBV24-1,many,TRBJ2-2,ATSDTGTLPGELF
TRBV6-1,.,TRBJ1-1,ASSLGQDEAF
TRBV6-6,many,TRBJ2-2,ASSLRTGELF
TRBV28,many,TRBJ2-7,ASTPDLDRTTYEQY
TRBV29-1,many,TRBJ2-3,SVAGTSGGHSTDTQY
TRBV20-1,many,TRBJ2-5,RATVGETQS
TRBV12-3/TRBV12-4,many,TRBJ2-2,ASSFQGLAGELF
TRBV15,many,TRBJ1-2,ATSGLDSQGLDGYT
TRBV11-2,.,TRBJ2-1,ASSLGVANEQF
TRBV5-8,many,TRBJ1-1,ASSYDRGGMNTEAF
TRBV7-9,many,TRBJ1-5,ASSLTTNQPQH
TRBV29-1,.,TRBJ1-2,SVEDTGSYGYT
TRBV9,.,TRBJ1-6,ASSAVPDNSPLH
TRBV5-6,many,TRBJ1-2,ASSGLYGLGYT
TRBV7-2,.,TRBJ2-1,ASGGRASGGALDEQF
TRBV7-3,.,TRBJ2-3,ASSLWAGGLGEQY
TRBV5-4,many,TRBJ2-1,ASSLDSSGQF
TRBV7-2,many,TRBJ2-2,ASSLAGGNTGELF
TRBV6-6,many,TRBJ1-2,ASSHSGTGNYGYT
TRBV7-9,.,TRBJ2-7,ASSFYICSAGRNRGGNVYEQY
TRBV4-2,many,TRBJ2-2,ASSLFRDRGVSGELF
TRBV19,many,TRBJ1-2,ASSSPPGGYT
TRBV5-1,many,TRBJ2-5,ASSRLSGQGAETQY
TRBV6-2/TRBV6-3,.,TRBJ1-2,ASRDLSGARSHGYT
TRBV3-1,once,TRBJ1-2,ASSRQALNYGYT
TRBV3-1,many,TRBJ2-7,ASSRGTGASYEQY
TRBV4-1,once,TRBJ1-4,ASSRTGREKLF
TRBV3-1,many,TRBJ2-7,ASSPTSGGQY
TRBV19,.,TRBJ1-4,ASSVLGKTNEKLF
TRBV5-8,few,TRBJ2-1,ASSFRGAPPYNEQF
TRBV7-2,many,TRBJ1-2,ASSLMVNYGYT
TRBV7-3,.,TRBJ2-1,ASSPVWGGAKS
TRBV7-9,.,TRBJ2-2,ASSFCGELF
TRBV7-2,many,TRBJ1-4,ASSRQGQGGEKLF
TRBV20-1,.,TRBJ1-6,SATPQGVTPLH
TRBV3-1,.,TRBJ2-3,ASSPDADSTDTQY
TRBV9,.,TRBJ2-7,ASSAVGLAGGSYEQY
TRBV5-1,many,TRBJ2-2,ASSSYRTSGGNTGELF
TRBV6-5,.,TRBJ1-6,ASRPRQGADTGEAPLH
TRBV3-1,many,TRBJ1-6,ASSPRGGGLSPLH
TRBV6-1,.,TRBJ1-6,ASSKINDAYNSPLH
TRBV20-1,once,TRBJ2-3,SASRRDSPRDEQY
TRBV7-6,few,TRBJ1-1,ASSLTGSGYTEAF
TRBV3-1,many,TRBJ1-3,ASSQGGQGAGNTIY
TRBV7-9,many,TRBJ2-3,ASGSSSSTDTQY
TRBV30,many,TRBJ1-2,AWSDGGKYGYT